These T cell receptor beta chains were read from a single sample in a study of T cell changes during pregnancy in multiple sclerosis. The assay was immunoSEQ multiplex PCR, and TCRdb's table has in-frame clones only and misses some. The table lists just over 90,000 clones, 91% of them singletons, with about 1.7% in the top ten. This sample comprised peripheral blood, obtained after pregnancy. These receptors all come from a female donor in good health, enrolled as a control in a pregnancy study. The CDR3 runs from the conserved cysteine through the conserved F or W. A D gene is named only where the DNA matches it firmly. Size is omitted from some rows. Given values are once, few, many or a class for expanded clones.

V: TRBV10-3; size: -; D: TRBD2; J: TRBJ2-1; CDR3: CAISESSRLAVTYNEQFF; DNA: TGTGCCATCAGTGAGTCTTCCCGGCTAGCGGTGACCTACAATGAGCAGTTCTTC
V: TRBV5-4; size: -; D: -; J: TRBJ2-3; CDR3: CASSLGAGKYTDTQYF; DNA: TGTGCCAGCAGCTTGGGCGCAGGGAAATACACAGATACGCAGTATTTT
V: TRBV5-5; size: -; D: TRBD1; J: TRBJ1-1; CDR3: CASSLWRGPWTANTEAFF; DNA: TGTGCCAGCAGCTTATGGAGGGGGCCTTGGACGGCTAACACTGAAGCTTTCTTT
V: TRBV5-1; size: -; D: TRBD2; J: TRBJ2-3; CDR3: CASSSGGTLDTQYF; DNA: TGCGCCAGCAGCTCGGGGGGGACTTTAGATACGCAGTATTTT
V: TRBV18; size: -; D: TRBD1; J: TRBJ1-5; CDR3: CASSRDRGNNQPQHF; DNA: TGTGCCAGCTCCCGGGACAGGGGAAACAATCAGCCCCAGCATTTT
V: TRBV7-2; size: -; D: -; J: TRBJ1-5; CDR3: CASSLGARYQPQHF; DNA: TGTGCCAGCAGCTTAGGGGCCCGGTATCAGCCCCAGCATTTT
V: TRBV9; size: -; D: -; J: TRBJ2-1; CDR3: CASSLTGANGQFF; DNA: TGTGCCAGCAGCTTGACAGGCGCTAACGGGCAGTTCTTC
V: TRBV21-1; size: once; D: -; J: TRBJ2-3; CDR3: CASSGDRVFICTDTQYF; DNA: TGTGCCAGCAGCGGGGACAGAGTCTTTATTTGCACAGATACGCAGTATTTT
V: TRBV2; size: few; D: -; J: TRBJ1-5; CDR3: CASSGQNQPQHF; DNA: TGTGCCAGCTCAGGACAGAATCAGCCCCAGCATTTT
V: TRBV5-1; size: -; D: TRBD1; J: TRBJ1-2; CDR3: CASKEDRGYGYTF; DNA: TGCGCCAGTAAAGAGGACAGGGGTTATGGCTACACCTTC
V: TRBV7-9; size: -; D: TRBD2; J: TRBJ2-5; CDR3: CASSSRGLATETQYF; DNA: TGTGCCAGCAGCTCAAGGGGACTAGCGACGGAGACCCAGTACTTC
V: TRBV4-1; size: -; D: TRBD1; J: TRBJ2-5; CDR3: CASSQSAGTGFGTQYF; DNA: TGCGCCAGCAGCCAATCGGCCGGGACAGGGTTTGGGACCCAGTACTTC
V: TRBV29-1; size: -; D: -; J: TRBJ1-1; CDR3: CSVEGGGNTEAFF; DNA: TGCAGCGTTGAAGGTGGCGGGAACACTGAAGCTTTCTTT
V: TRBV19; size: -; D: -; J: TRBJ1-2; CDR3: CASSNAGEIYGYTF; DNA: TGTGCCAGTAGTAATGCAGGCGAGATCTATGGCTACACCTTC
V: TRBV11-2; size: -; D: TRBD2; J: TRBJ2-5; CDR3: CASSPLAGDWETQYF; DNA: TGTGCCAGCAGCCCCCTAGCGGGGGATTGGGAGACCCAGTACTTC
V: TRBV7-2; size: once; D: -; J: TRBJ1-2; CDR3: CASSYFREFGYTF; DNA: TGTGCCAGCAGCTACTTTAGGGAGTTCGGCTACACCTTC
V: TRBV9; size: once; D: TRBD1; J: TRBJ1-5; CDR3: CASSGGQGRYSNQPQHF; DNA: TGTGCCAGCAGCGGCGGACAGGGCCGATATAGCAATCAGCCCCAGCATTTT
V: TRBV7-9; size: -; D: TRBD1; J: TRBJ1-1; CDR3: CASSFGTDGTEAFF; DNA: TGTGCCAGCAGCTTTGGGACAGATGGCACTGAAGCTTTCTTT
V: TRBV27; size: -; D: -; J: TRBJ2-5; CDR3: CASRTRGETQYF; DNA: TGTGCCAGCAGGACTAGGGGAGAGACCCAGTACTTC
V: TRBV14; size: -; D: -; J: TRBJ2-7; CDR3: CASSQSGSYYDEQYF; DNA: TGTGCCAGCAGCCAGTCGGGGTCTTACTACGACGAGCAGTACTTC
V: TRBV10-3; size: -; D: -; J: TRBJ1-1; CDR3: CAISTQGEAFF; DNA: TGTGCCATCAGTACTCAGGGGGAAGCTTTCTTT
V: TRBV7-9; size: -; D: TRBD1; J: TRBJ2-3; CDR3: CASSYRDREVDTQYF; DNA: TGTGCCAGCAGCTACCGGGACAGGGAGGTGGATACGCAGTATTTT
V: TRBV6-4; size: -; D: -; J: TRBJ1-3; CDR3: CASRTTASGNTIYF; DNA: TGTGCCAGCAGAACGACAGCCTCTGGAAACACCATATATTTT
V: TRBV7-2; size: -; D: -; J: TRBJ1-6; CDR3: CASSPTRGGRNSPLHF; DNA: TGTGCCAGCAGCCCCACCCGGGGAGGGCGGAATTCACCCCTCCACTTT
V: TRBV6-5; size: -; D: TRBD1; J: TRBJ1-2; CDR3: CASLGQGNSNYGYTF; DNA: TGTGCCAGCCTGGGACAGGGTAATTCTAACTATGGCTACACCTTC
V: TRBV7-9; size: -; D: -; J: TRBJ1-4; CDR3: CASSFSREAEKLFF; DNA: TGTGCCAGCAGCTTCAGCCGAGAGGCTGAAAAACTGTTTTTT
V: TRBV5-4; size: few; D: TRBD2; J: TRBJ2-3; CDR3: CASSPSPLAATDTQYF; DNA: TGTGCCAGCAGCCCATCTCCCCTAGCGGCCACAGATACGCAGTATTTT
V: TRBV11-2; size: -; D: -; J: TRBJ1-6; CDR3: CASSLDQAGANSPLHF; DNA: TGTGCCAGCAGCTTAGATCAGGCAGGGGCTAATTCACCCCTCCACTTT
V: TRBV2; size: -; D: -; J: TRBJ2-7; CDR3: CASSVVGEQYF; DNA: TGTGCCAGCAGCGTCGTCGGGGAGCAGTACTTC
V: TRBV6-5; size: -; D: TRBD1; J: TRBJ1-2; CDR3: CASKGPDRVTGGYTF; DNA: TGTGCCAGCAAGGGCCCAGACAGGGTTACTGGGGGCTACACCTTC
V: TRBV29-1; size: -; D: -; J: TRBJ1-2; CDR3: CSVEGAGNYGYTF; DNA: TGCAGCGTTGAAGGGGCAGGGAACTATGGCTACACCTTC
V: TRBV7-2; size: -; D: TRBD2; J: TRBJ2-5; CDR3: CASSPGLDKRPQYF; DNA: TGTGCCAGCAGCCCCGGACTAGACAAGAGACCCCAGTACTTC